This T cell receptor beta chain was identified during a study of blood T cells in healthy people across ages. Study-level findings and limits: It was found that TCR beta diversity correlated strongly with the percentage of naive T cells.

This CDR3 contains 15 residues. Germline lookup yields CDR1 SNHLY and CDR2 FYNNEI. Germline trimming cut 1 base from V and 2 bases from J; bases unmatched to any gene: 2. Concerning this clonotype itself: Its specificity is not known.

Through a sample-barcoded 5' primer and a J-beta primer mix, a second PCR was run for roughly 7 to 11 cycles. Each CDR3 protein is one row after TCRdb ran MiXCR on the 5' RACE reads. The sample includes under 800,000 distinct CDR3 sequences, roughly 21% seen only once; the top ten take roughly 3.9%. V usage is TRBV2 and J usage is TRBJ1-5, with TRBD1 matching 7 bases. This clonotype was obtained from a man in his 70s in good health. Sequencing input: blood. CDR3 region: CASSEDRGGNQPQHF. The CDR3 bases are TGTGCCAGCAGTGAAGACAGGGGTGGCAATCAGCCCCAGCATTTT.